This T cell receptor beta chain emerged from a study of PD-1 blockade in classical Hodgkin lymphoma. TCRdb keeps only in-frame clones here, not all; method: immunoSEQ multiplex PCR. The sample contains some 13,000 clones, roughly 84% of which appear only once. The CDR3 is 15 amino acids. Deletions cut 2 bases from V and 1 base from J, with 10 bases between. Germline V lookup: CDR1 SGHNT, CDR2 YYREEE (reference sequence). Brentuximab vedotin exposure varied among the patients, all of whom had relapsed after autologous stem cell transplantation. This TCR was sampled from a human donor with classical Hodgkin lymphoma. The material was peripheral blood mononuclear cells (PBMCs), obtained at baseline. V is TRBV5-4 and J is TRBJ2-1; D unresolved. The CDR3 DNA reads TGTGCCAGCAGCTTCGAGATAGCATCCTACAATGAGCAGTTCTTC. Its translation: CASSFEIASYNEQFF.